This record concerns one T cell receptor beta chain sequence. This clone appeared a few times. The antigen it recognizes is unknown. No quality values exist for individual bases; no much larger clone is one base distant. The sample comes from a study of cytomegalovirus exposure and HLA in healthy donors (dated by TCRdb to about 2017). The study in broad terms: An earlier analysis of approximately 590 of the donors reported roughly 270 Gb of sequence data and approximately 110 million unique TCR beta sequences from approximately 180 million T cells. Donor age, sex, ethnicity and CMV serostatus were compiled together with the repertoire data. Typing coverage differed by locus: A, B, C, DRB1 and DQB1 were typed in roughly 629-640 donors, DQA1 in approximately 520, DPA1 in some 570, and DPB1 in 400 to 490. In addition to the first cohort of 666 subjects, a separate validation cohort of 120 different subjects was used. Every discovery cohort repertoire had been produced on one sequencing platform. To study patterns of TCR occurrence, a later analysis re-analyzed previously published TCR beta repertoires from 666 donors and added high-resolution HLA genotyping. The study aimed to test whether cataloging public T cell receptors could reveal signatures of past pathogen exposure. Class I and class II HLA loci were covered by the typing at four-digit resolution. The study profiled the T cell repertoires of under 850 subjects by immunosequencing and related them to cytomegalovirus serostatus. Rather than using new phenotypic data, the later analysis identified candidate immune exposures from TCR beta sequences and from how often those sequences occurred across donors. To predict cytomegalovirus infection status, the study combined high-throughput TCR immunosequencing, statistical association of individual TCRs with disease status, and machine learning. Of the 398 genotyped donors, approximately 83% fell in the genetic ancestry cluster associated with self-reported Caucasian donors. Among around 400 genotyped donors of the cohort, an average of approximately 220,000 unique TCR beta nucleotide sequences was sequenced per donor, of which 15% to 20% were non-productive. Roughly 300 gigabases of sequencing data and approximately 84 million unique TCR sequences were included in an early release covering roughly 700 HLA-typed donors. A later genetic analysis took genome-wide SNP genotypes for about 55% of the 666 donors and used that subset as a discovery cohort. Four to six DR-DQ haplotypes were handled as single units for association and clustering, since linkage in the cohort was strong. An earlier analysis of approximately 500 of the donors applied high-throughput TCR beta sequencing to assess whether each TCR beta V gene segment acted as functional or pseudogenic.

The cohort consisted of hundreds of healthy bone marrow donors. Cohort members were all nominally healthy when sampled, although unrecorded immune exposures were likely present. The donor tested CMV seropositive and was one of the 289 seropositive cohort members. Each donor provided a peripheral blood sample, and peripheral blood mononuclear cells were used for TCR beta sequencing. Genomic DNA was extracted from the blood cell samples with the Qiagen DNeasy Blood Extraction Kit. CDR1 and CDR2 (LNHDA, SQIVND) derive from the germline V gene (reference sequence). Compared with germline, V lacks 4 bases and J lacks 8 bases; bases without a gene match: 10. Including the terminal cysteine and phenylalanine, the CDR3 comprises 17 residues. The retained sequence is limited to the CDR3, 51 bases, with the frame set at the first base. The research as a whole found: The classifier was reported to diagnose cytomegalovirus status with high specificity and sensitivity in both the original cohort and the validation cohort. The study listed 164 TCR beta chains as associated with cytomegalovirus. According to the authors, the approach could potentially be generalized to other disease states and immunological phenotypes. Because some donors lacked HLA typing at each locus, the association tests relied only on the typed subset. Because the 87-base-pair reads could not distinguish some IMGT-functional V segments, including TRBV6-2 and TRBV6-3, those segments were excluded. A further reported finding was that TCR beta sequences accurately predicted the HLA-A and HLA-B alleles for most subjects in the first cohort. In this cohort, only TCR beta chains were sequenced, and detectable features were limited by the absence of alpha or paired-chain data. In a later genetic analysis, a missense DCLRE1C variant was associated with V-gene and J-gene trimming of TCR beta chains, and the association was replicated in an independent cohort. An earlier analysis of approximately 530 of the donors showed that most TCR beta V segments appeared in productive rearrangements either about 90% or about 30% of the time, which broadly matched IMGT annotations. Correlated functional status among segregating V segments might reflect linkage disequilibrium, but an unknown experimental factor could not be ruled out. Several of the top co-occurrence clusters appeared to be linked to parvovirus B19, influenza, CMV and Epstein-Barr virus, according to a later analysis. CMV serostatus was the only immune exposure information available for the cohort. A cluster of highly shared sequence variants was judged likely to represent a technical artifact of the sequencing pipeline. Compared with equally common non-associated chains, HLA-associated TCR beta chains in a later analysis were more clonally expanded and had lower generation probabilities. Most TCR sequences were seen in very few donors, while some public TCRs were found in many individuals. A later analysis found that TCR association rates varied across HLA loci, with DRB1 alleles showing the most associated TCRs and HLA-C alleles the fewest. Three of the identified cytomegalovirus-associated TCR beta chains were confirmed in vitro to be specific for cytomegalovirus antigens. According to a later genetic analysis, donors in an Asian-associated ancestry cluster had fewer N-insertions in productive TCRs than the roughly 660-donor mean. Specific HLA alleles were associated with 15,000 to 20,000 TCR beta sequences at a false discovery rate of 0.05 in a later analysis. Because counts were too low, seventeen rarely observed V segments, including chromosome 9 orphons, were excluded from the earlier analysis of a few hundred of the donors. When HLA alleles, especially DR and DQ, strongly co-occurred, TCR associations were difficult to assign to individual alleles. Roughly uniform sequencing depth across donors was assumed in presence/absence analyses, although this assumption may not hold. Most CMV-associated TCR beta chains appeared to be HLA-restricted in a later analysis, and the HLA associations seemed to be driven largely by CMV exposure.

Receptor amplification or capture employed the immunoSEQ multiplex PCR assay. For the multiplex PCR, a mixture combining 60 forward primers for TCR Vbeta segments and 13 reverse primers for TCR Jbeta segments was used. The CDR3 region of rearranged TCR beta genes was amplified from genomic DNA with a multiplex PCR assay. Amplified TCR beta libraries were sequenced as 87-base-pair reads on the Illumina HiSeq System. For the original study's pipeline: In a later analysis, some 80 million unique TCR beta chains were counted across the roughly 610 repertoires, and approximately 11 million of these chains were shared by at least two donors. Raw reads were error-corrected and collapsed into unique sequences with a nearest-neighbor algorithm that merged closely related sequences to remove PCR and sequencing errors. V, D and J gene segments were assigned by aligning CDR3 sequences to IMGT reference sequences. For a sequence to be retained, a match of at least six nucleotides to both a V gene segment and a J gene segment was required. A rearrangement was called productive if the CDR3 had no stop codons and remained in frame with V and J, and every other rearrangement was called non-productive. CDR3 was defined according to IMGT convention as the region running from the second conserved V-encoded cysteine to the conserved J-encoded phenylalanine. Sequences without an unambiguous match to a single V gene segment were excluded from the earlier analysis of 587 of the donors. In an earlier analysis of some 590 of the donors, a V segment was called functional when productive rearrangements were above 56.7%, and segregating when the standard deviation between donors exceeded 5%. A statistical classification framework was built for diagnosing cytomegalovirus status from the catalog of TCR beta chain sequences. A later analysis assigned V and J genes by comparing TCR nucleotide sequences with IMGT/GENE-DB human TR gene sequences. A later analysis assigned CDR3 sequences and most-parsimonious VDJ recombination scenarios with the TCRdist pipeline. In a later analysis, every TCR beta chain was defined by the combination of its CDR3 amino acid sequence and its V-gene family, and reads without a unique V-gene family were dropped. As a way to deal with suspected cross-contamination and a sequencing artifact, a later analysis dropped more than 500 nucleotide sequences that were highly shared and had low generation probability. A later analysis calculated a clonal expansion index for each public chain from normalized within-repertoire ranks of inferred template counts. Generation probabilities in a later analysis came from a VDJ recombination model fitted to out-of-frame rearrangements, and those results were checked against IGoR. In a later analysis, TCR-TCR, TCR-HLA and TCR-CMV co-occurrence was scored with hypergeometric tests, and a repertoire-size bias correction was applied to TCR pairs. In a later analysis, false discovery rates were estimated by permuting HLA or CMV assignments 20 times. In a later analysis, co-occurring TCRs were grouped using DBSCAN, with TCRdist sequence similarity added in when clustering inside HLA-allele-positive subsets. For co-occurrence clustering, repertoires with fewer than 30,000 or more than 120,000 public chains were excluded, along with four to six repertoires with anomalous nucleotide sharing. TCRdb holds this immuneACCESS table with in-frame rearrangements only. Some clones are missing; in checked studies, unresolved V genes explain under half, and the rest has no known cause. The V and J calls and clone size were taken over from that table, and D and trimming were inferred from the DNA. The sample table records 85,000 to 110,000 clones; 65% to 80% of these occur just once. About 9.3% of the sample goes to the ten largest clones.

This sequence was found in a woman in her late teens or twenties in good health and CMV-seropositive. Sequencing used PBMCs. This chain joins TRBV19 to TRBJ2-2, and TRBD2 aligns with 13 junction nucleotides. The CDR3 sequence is CASSSSPGLAGAGELFF. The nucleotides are TGTGCCAGTAGTAGTAGCCCCGGACTAGCGGGAGCTGGGGAGCTGTTTTTT. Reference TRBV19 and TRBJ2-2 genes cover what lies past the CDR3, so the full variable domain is DGGITQSPKYLFRKEGQNVTLSCEQNLNHDAMYWYRQDPGQGLRLIYYSQIVNDFQKGDIAEGYSVSREKKESFPLTVTSAQKNPTAFYLCASSSSPGLAGAGELFFGEGSRLTVL.